Listed here is a single TCR beta chain. Its antigen is still unknown. As for time point: week 23, last vaccination. Topical imiquimod was applied with each vaccine dose, which held 300 ug of mutant IDH1 20-mer peptide. The data belong to a study of a mutant IDH1 vaccine in newly diagnosed glioma. The wider study: Administration of eight vaccinations to patients took place in weeks 1, 3, 5, 7, 11, 15, 19, 23. Before enrollment, patients got radiotherapy alone, temozolomide alone, or mostly the combination.

Notes on the study in general: The vaccine induced immune responses, and these occurred in around 93% of patients.

Only in-frame clones appear in the TCRdb table, and some are missing; sequencing was by immunoSEQ multiplex PCR. The data show fewer than 45,000 clones, 78% seen once. V was trimmed by 8 bases and J by 10 bases, leaving 15 bases between them. CDR3 size: 12 residues. CDR1 and CDR2 from the germline V gene are LGHNA and YSLEER. J is TRBJ2-1 and V is TRBV4-3; possible D gene TRBD1, 6 bases. The source was PBMCs, collected from a glioma patient whose treatment included an IDH1 peptide vaccine. This receptor was obtained from a woman in her thirties or forties with glioma. Some clones in this sample may be carry-over from other donors' samples. CDR3 amino acids: CASSRGSGEQFF. In DNA, the CDR3 is TGCGCCAGCTCGAGGGGGAGTGGCGAGCAGTTCTTC.